One and the same sample provided the 15 T cell receptor beta chains below, sequenced in a study of breast tumors, draining lymph nodes, adjacent tissues listed by TCRdb under 2016. The method behind the library was multiplex PCR. Sequencing was performed on an Illumina HiSeq 2000. TCRdb handled the public reads itself, with Q25 trimming in fastp and clone calling in MiXCR, and kept productive beta chains. Rows matching on CDR3 protein sequence are summarized as one entry with the most common DNA and genes. The sample table holds 150,000 to 200,000 distinct CDR3 sequences, of which roughly 30% were seen once. Jointly, the top ten make up about 4.5% of the sample. The axillary draining lymph nodes of breast cancer patients were the source of the lymph node samples. Sequencing input: axillary lymph node tissue. The receptors originated from a female donor with breast cancer. Some clones in this sample may be carry-over from other donors' samples.

The sample holds one count of this clonotype. This could be a read error, since a much larger clone is one nucleotide away. The V and J genes are TRBV11-2 and TRBJ2-7, with a tentative D call TRBD1 (5 bases). The germline CDR1 and CDR2 sequences are SGHAT and FQNNGV. The CDR3 length is 15 residues. Here the CDR3 DNA reads TGTACCAGCAGCTTAGGGTCAGGGCAAACCTACGAGCAGTACTTC. It encodes CTSSLGSGQTYEQYF.

The table lists this clonotype with many counts. J is TRBJ2-2 and V is TRBV19; D possibly matches TRBD1 or TRBD2 (6 bases each). V lost 3 bases and J 3 bases, leaving 14 bases between the germline ends. The CDR3 consists of 16 residues. The germline gives CDR1 LNHDA, CDR2 SQIVND (reference sequence). The CDR3 region is CASSILSGDYTGELFF. CDR3 nucleotide sequence: TGTGCCAGTAGTATCCTCTCAGGGGACTACACCGGGGAGCTGTTTTTT.

This clonotype has a count of ten or more. This chain connects TRBV7-2 to TRBJ1-3, with D perhaps TRBD1 (5 bases). The germline gives CDR1 SGHTA, CDR2 FQGNSA. The CDR3 runs 13 residues. The germline V and J ends were trimmed by 2 bases and 8 bases, with 10 bases remaining between them. CDR3 in amino acids: CASSLFGGDTIYF. The CDR3 region has the DNA TGTGCCAGCAGCTTATTTGGGGGGGACACCATATATTTT.

CDR3 loop: CSATVAGGRAAKNIQYF. CDR3 coding DNA: TGCAGTGCTACTGTAGCGGGAGGGCGTGCCGCCAAAAACATTCAGTACTTC. The chain is built from TRBV20-1 and TRBJ2-4, with 11 bases fitting TRBD2. Losses at the gene ends were 4 bases for V and 1 base for J; bases not matched to a gene: 9. The CDR3 contains 17 residues. The germline V gene has CDR1 DFQATT and CDR2 SNEGSKA (reference sequence).

The chain recombines TRBV28 with TRBJ2-3; TRBD2 agrees at 8 bases. V lost 5 bases, J lost 10 bases, and 14 bases stayed unmatched. The germline V gene encodes CDR1 MDHEN and CDR2 SYDVKM. This CDR3 has 15 amino acids. The CDR3 DNA reads as TGTGCCAGCAGTGGGCCCGGGACTAGGGCCCATGCGCAGTATTTT. Its translation: CASSGPGTRAHAQYF. The whole variable domain, remainder taken from reference TRBV28 and TRBJ2-3, is DVKVTQSSRYLVKRTGEKVFLECVQDMDHENMFWYRQDPGLGLRLIYFSYDVKMKEKGDIPEGYSVSREKKERFSLILESASTNQTSMYLCASSGPGTRAHAQYFGPGTRLTVL.

This clonotype has ten or more counts. The V gene is TRBV20-1, the J gene TRBJ2-7, with 9 bases matching TRBD2. In germline, CDR1 is DFQATT, CDR2 SNEGSKA (reference sequence). V lost 0 bases and J lost 8; bases outside the gene matches: 8. This CDR3 contains 14 residues. Here the CDR3 reads CSAREGGGVGKQYF. In DNA, the CDR3 is TGCAGTGCTAGAGAGGGCGGGGGGGTTGGCAAGCAGTACTTC.

This clonotype appeared many times. The J gene is TRBJ2-1, the V gene TRBV29-1; maybe TRBD1 (6 bases). Germline V gene data show CDR1 as SQVTM and CDR2 as ANQGSEA. Trimming shortened V by 7 bases and J by 0 bases, and 16 bases separated the two germline ends. The CDR3 loop spans 15 amino acids. CDR3 sequence: CSAVDSGNSYNEQFF. CDR3 nucleotides: TGCAGCGCCGTGGACAGCGGAAACTCCTACAATGAGCAGTTCTTC.

The table lists this clonotype with many counts. This chain links TRBV20-1 with TRBJ1-5, with 10 bases lining up with TRBD1. This CDR3 spans 16 amino acids. CDR1 and CDR2 from the germline V gene are DFQATT and SNEGSKA (reference sequence). J lost 2 bases, V lost 5 bases, and 9 bases had no gene match. As DNA, the CDR3 is TGCAGTGCTTTTAGGGGAGGGACAGGGGGCAATCAGCCCCAGCATTTT. Translated: CSAFRGGTGGNQPQHF.

To note about this clonotype: A much more abundant neighbour one base away suggests this may be a read error. The chain combines TRBV20-1 with TRBJ2-3; 12 nucleotides line up with TRBD2. V dropped 6 bases and J dropped 4; count of bases not matched to a gene: 11. The germline CDR1 and CDR2 sequences are DFQATT and SNEGSKA (reference sequence). The CDR3 runs to 16 residues. The CDR3 nucleotides read TGCAGTGCCGTCCTAGCGGGAGGGATGGCGGCAGATACGCAGTATTTT. Its protein is CSAVLAGGMAADTQYF.

This clonotype was seen only a few times. This rearrangement joins TRBV28 to TRBJ2-1; no definite D call. CDR1 and CDR2 from the germline V gene are MDHEN and SYDVKM. The germline V and J ends were trimmed by 5 bases and 4 bases, with 9 bases remaining between them. The CDR3 is 13 residues long. CDR3 bases: TGTGCCAGCAGTCCCCATCAGTACAATGAGCAGTTCTTC. Its protein is CASSPHQYNEQFF.

This clonotype was picked up a small number of times. It may be a read error: a sequence one base away is much more abundant. This rearrangement joins TRBV30 to TRBJ2-6, with D hard to call. The CDR3 runs to 16 residues. Deletions cut 4 bases from V and 0 bases from J, with 13 bases between. Germline loops: CDR1 GTSNPN, CDR2 SVGIG (reference sequence). The CDR3 sequence is CAWNPGCSSGANVLTF. For the CDR3, the DNA is TGTGCCTGGAATCCAGGATGCTCCTCTGGGGCCAACGTCCTGACTTTC.

This clonotype has a handful of counts. A much larger clonotype is one base distant, so this may be a read error. The V gene is TRBV6-5, the J gene TRBJ2-7, with TRBD1 matching 9 bases. CDR1 and CDR2 (germline): MNHEY, SVGAGI. Trimming at V came to 7 bases and at J to 0 bases, leaving 7 bases not matched to a gene. The CDR3 runs to 15 residues. The CDR3 loop is CASTPQGALSYEQYF. In DNA form, the CDR3 reads TGTGCCAGCACACCACAGGGGGCTCTCTCCTACGAGCAGTACTTC.

In its sample, this clonotype was seen many times. This sequence joins TRBV18 and TRBJ2-7; D is possibly TRBD1 (6 bases). Germline CDR1 and CDR2: KGHSH and LQKENI. The CDR3 totals 15 residues. The V end was cut by 2 bases, the J end by 2 bases, with 13 bases between. For the CDR3, the DNA is TGTGCCAGCTCACCAGGGAGTAGGGGGACCTACGAGCAGTACTTC. Its protein product is CASSPGSRGTYEQYF.

This clonotype was seen repeatedly, ten times or more. The chain is built from TRBV29-1 and TRBJ2-5, with TRBD1 as a possible D gene (6 bases). Germline loops: CDR1 SQVTM, CDR2 ANQGSEA. This CDR3 is built from 13 residues. V was shortened by 3 bases and J by 4 bases, with 12 bases between the two germline ends. The CDR3 is CSVDGQLGETQYF. The DNA for the CDR3 is TGCAGCGTTGATGGACAGCTTGGAGAGACCCAGTACTTC.

Many counts were recorded for this clonotype. The genes are TRBV2 and TRBJ2-3; 7 positions agree with TRBD2. CDR3 length: 15 amino acids. Germline V CDR1 and CDR2: SNHLY, FYNNEI. Unmatched junction bases numbered 7, after V lost 6 bases and J lost 1 base. The CDR3 reads CASRPGLVGTDTQYF. CDR3 sequence (DNA): TGTGCCAGCAGGCCAGGACTAGTGGGCACAGATACGCAGTATTTT.